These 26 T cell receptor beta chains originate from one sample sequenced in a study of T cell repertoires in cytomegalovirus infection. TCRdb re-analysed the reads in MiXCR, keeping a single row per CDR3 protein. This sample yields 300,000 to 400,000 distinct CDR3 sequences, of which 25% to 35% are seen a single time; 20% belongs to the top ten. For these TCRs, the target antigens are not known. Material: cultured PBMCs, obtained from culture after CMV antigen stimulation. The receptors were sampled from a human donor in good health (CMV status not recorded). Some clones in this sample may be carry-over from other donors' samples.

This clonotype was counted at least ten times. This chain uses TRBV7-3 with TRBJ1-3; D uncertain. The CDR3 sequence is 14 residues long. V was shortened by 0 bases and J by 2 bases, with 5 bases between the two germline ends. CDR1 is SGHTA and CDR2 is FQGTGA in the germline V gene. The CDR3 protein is CASSLTGTGNTIYF. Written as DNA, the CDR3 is TGTGCCAGCAGCTTAACAGGGACTGGAAACACCATATATTTT.

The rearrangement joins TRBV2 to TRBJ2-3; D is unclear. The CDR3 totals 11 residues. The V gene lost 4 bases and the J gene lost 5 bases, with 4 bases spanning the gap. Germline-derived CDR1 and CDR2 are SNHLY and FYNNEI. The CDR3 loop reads CASSARDTQYF. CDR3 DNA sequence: TGTGCCAGCAGTGCCCGAGATACGCAGTATTTT. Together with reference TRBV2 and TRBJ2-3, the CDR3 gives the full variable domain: EPEVTQTPSHQVTQMGQEVILRCVPISNHLYFYWYRQILGQKVEFLVSFYNNEISEKSEIFDDQFSVERPDGSNFTLKIRSTKLEDSAMYFCASSARDTQYFGPGTRLTVL.

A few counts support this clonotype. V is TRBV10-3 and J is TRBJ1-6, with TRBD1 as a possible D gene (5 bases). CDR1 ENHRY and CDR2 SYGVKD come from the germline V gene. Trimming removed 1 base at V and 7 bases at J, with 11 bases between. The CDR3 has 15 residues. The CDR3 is CAISEFGGGNSPLHF. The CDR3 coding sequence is TGTGCCATCAGTGAGTTCGGGGGAGGAAATTCACCCCTCCACTTT.

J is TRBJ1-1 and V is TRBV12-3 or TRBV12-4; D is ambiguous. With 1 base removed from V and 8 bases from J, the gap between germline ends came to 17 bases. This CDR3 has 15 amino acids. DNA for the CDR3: TGTGCCAGCAGTTTAGTCCGGACTCCCGTAATAGAAGCTTTCTTT. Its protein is CASSLVRTPVIEAFF.

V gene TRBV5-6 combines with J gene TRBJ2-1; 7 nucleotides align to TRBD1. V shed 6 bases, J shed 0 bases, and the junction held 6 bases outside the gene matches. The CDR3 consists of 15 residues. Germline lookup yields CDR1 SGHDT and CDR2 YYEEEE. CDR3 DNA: TGTGCCAGCATCCAGACAGGGAGCTCCTACAATGAGCAGTTCTTC. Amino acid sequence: CASIQTGSSYNEQFF. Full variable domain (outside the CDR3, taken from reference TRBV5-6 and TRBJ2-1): DAGVTQSPTHLIKTRGQQVTLRCSPKSGHDTVSWYQQALGQGPQFIFQYYEEEERQRGNFPDRFSGHQFPNYSSELNVNALLLGDSALYLCASIQTGSSYNEQFFGPGTRLTVL.

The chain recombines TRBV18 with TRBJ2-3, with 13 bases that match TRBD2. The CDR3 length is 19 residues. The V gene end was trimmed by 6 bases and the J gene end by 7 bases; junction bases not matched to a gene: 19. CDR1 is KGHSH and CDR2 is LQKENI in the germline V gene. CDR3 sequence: CASSMIGTSGKRGSNTQYF. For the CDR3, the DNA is TGTGCCAGCTCTATGATTGGGACTAGCGGGAAACGGGGCTCAAATACGCAGTATTTT.

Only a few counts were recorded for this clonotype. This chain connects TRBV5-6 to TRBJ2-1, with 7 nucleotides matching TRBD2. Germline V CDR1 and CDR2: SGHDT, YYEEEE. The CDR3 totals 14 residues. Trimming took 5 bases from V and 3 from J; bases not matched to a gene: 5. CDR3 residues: CASRTREGYNEQFF. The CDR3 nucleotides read TGTGCCAGCAGAACGAGGGAGGGCTACAATGAGCAGTTCTTC.

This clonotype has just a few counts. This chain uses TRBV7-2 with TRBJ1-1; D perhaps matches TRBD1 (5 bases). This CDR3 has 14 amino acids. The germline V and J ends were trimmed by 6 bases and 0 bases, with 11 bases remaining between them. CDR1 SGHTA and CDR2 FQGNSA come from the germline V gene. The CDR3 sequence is CASRRGAMNTEAFF. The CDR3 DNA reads TGTGCCAGCAGACGCGGGGCTATGAACACTGAAGCTTTCTTT.

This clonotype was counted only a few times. The chain's CDR3 is CASTSRGQFSYEQYF. The CDR3, as DNA: TGTGCCAGCACCTCAAGGGGTCAATTCTCCTACGAGCAGTACTTC. The chain has TRBV27 and TRBJ2-7, with D tentatively TRBD1 (5 bases). Germline loops: CDR1 MNHEY, CDR2 SMNVEV (reference sequence). The CDR3 spans 15 residues. V gave up 7 bases and J gave up 0 bases, with 16 bases separating them.

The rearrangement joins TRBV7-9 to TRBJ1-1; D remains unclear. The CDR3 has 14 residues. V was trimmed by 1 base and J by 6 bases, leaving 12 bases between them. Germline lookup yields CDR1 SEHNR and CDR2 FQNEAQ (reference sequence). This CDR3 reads CASSLEGRLAEAFF. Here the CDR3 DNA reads TGTGCCAGCAGCTTAGAGGGCAGGTTAGCTGAAGCTTTCTTT.

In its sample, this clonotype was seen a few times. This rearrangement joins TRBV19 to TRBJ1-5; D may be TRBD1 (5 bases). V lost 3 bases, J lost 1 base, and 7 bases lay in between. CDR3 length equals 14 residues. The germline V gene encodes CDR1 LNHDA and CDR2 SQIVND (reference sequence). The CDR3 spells CASSMWDSNQPQHF. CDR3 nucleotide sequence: TGTGCCAGTAGTATGTGGGACAGCAATCAGCCCCAGCATTTT. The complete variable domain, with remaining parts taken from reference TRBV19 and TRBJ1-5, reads DGGITQSPKYLFRKEGQNVTLSCEQNLNHDAMYWYRQDPGQGLRLIYYSQIVNDFQKGDIAEGYSVSREKKESFPLTVTSAQKNPTAFYLCASSMWDSNQPQHFGDGTRLSIL.

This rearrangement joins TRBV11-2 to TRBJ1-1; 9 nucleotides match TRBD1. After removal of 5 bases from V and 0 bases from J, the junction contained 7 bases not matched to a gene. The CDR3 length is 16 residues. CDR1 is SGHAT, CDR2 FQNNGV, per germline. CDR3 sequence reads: CASSTHRGPLNTEAFF. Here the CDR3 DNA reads TGTGCCAGCAGCACACACAGGGGGCCATTGAACACTGAAGCTTTCTTT.

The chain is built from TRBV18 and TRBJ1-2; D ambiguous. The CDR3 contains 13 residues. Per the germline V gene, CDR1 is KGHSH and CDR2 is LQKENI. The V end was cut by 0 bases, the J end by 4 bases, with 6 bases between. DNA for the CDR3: TGTGCCAGCTCACCACCAACAGTCTATGGCTACACCTTC. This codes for CASSPPTVYGYTF.

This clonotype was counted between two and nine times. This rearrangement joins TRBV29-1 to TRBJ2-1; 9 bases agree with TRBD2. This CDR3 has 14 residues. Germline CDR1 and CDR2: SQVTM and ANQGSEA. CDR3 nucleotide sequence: TGCACCTTCATTGGCCTAGCGGGGAGCTATGAGCAGTTCTTC. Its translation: CTFIGLAGSYEQFF.

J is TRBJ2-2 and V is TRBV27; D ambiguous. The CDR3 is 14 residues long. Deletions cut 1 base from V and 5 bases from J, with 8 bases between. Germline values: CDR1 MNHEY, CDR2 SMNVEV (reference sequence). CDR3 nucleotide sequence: TGTGCCAGCAGTTTATTAGGCACAACCGGGGAGCTGTTTTTT. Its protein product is CASSLLGTTGELFF.

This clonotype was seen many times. CDR3 coding DNA: TGTGCCAGCAGTCCCAGCACGAGCTCTGGAAACACCATATATTTT. It encodes CASSPSTSSGNTIYF. The V gene is TRBV12-3 or TRBV12-4, the J gene TRBJ1-3; D ambiguous. The CDR3 has 15 residues. Deletions cut 5 bases from V and 0 bases from J, with 11 bases between.

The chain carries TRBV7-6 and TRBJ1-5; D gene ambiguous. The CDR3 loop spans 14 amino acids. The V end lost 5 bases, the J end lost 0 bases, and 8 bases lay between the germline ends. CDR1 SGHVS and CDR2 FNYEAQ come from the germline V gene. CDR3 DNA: TGTGCCAGCAGCCCCTCGAATAGCAATCAGCCCCAGCATTTT. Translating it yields CASSPSNSNQPQHF.

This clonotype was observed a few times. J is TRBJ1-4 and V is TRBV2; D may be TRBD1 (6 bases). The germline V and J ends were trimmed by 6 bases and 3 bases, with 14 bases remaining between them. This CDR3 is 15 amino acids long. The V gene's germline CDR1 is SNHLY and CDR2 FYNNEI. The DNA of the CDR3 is TGTGCCAGCAGATTGGACAGTCGCCCTAATGAAAAACTGTTTTTT. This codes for CASRLDSRPNEKLFF.

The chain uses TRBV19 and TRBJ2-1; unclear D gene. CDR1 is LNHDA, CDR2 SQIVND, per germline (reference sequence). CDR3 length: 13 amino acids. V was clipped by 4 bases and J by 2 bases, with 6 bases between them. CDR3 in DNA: TGTGCCAGTAGTAACATCGCCTACAATGAGCAGTTCTTC. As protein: CASSNIAYNEQFF.

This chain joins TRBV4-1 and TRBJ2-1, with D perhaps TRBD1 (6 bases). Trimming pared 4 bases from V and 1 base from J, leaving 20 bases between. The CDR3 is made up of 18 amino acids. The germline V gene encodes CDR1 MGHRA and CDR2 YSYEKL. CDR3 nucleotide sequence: TGCGCCAGCAGCCGAAGGTACGGGTCCCAGGGGTCCTACAATGAGCAGTTCTTC. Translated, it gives CASSRRYGSQGSYNEQFF.

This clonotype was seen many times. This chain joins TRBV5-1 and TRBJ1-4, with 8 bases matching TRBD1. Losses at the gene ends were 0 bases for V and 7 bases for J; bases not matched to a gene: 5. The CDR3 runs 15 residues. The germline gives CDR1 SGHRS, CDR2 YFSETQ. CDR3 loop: CASSLAQGAGEKLFF. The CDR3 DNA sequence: TGCGCCAGCAGCTTGGCCCAGGGGGCGGGTGAAAAACTGTTTTTT.

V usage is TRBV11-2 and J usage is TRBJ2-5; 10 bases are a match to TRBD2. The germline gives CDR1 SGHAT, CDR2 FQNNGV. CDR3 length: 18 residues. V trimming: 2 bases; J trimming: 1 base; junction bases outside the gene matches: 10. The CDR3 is CASSLFPSSGGLQETQYF. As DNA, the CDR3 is TGTGCCAGCAGCTTATTCCCATCTAGCGGGGGTCTCCAAGAGACCCAGTACTTC. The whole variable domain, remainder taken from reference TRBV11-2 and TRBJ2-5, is EAGVAQSPRYKIIEKRQSVAFWCNPISGHATLYWYQQILGQGPKLLIQFQNNGVVDDSQLPKDRFSAERLKGVDSTLKIQPAKLEDSAVYLCASSLFPSSGGLQETQYFGPGTRLLVL.

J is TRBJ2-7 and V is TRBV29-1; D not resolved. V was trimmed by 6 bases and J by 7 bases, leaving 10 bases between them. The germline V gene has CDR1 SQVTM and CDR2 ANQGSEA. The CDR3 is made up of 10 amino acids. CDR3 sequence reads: CSVRTGEQYF. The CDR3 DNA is TGCAGCGTCCGAACGGGTGAGCAGTACTTC.

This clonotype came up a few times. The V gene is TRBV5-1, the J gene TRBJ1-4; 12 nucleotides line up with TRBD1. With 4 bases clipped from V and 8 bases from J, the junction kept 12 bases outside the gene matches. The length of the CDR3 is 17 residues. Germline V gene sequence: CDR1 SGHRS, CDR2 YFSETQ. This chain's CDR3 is CASSEVKLGTGGEKLFF. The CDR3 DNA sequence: TGCGCCAGCAGCGAAGTCAAACTCGGGACAGGGGGCGAAAAACTGTTTTTT. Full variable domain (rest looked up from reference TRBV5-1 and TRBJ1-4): KAGVTQTPRYLIKTRGQQVTLSCSPISGHRSVSWYQQTPGQGLQFLFEYFSETQRNKGNFPGRFSGRQFSNSRSEMNVSTLELGDSALYLCASSEVKLGTGGEKLFFGSGTQLSVL.

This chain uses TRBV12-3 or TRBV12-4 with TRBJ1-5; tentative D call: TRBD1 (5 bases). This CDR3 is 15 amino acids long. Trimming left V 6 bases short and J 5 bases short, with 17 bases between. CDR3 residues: CASSSGTEEDQPQHF. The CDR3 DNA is TGTGCCAGCAGCTCCGGGACGGAGGAGGATCAGCCCCAGCATTTT.

The CDR3 sequence: CASSLDVPVSGNTIYF. The CDR3 region has the DNA TGCGCCAGCAGCTTGGACGTACCTGTATCTGGAAACACCATATATTTT. J is TRBJ1-3 and V is TRBV5-1; D is ambiguous. Germline lookup yields CDR1 SGHRS and CDR2 YFSETQ. CDR3 length equals 16 residues. The V and J ends lost 0 bases and 1 base respectively, with 11 bases between them.